Below, 26 T cell receptor beta chains from the same sample are listed, as sequenced in a study of T cell responses to AZD1222 COVID-19 vaccine. Libraries were prepared by immunoSEQ multiplex PCR; TCRdb keeps only in-frame clonotypes and omits some of them. The table shows 120,000 or so clones, with 70% to 90% occurring only once. Here the sequenced sample was peripheral blood, taken 28 days after the second AZD1222 dose. All receptors derive from an adult who received the AZD1222 COVID-19 vaccine.

The genes are TRBV23-1 and TRBJ1-2, with a possible D match to TRBD1 (6 bases). TRBV23-1 is labeled an ORF, and its function is uncertain. V was cut by 4 bases and J by 0 bases, with 21 bases left in between. The CDR3 is made up of 18 amino acids. The CDR3 DNA reads TGCGCCAGCAGTCTACCCGGGACAAAGAAGCGACCTAACTATGGCTACACCTTC. It is translated as CASSLPGTKKRPNYGYTF.

This chain connects TRBV10-3 to TRBJ2-5; D may be TRBD2 (7 bases). The CDR3 is made up of 14 amino acids. Germline V gene data show CDR1 as ENHRY and CDR2 as SYGVKD. Trimming left V 5 bases short and J 3 bases short, with 13 bases between. CDR3 protein: CAISPRGAEETQYF. In nucleotides, the CDR3 is TGTGCCATCAGTCCTCGGGGGGCCGAAGAGACCCAGTACTTC.

As concerns this clone: This sample includes further DNA sequences coding for the same CDR3. The chain has TRBV5-1 and TRBJ2-7; TRBD1 is a possible D gene (6 bases). Germline loops: CDR1 SGHRS, CDR2 YFSETQ. CDR3 size: 12 residues. V dropped 2 bases and J dropped 4 bases, with 7 bases sitting between them. Here the CDR3 reads CASSLQGYEQYF. The CDR3 nucleotides are TGCGCCAGCAGCTTACAGGGATACGAGCAGTACTTC.

The CDR3 DNA follows: TGTGCCAGCAGCGTCGGGGCTGGGGCCAACGTCCTGACTTTC. Its translation: CASSVGAGANVLTF. The chain joins TRBV5-5 to TRBJ2-6; possible D gene TRBD2, 5 bases. The CDR3 loop spans 14 amino acids. Germline assignment: CDR1 SGHKS and CDR2 YYEKEE (reference sequence). V lost 4 bases and J 2 bases, leaving 7 bases between the germline ends.

The chain links TRBV28 to TRBJ2-5; possible D gene TRBD1, 6 bases. The CDR3 loop spans 15 amino acids. Germline CDR1 is MDHEN and CDR2 is SYDVKM. V lost 4 bases to trimming and J lost 3 bases, with 15 bases between them. CDR3 sequence: CASSWQGHEKETQYF. The CDR3 DNA follows: TGTGCCAGCAGTTGGCAGGGACACGAAAAAGAGACCCAGTACTTC.

The V call is TRBV19, the J call TRBJ2-5, with D tentatively TRBD1 or TRBD2 (5 bases each). The CDR3 is 14 amino acids. V was pared by 6 bases and J by 5 bases, with 16 bases between. The germline V gene encodes CDR1 LNHDA and CDR2 SQIVND (reference sequence). DNA for the CDR3: TGTGCCAGTAGACCCCGGTCGGGGACGGAGACCCAGTACTTC. Encoded protein: CASRPRSGTETQYF.

V is TRBV6-5 and J is TRBJ2-5; 9 bases agree with TRBD1. The CDR3 contains 15 residues. CDR1 is MNHEY and CDR2 is SVGAGI in the germline V gene. The V and J ends lost 4 bases and 2 bases, in that order; junction bases with no gene match: 5. DNA of the CDR3: TGTGCCAGCAGTTTGGGACAGGGAGGGCAAGAGACCCAGTACTTC. Translation gives CASSLGQGGQETQYF.

The chain employs TRBV28 and TRBJ1-2; D ambiguous. V dropped 2 bases and J dropped 4 bases, with 5 bases sitting between them. The CDR3 loop spans 12 amino acids. The germline gives CDR1 MDHEN, CDR2 SYDVKM. The DNA for the CDR3 is TGTGCCAGCAGTTTACGCGGCTATGGCTACACCTTC. Protein sequence: CASSLRGYGYTF.

The chain carries TRBV5-1 and TRBJ1-1, with a possible D match to TRBD1 (6 bases). The CDR3 sequence is 14 residues long. V shed 3 bases and J shed 7 bases, with 16 bases lying between them. Germline V gives CDR1 SGHRS, CDR2 YFSETQ. This CDR3 reads CASSYTGHGSEAFF. As DNA, the CDR3 is TGCGCCAGCAGCTATACAGGGCATGGGAGTGAAGCTTTCTTT.

This sequence joins TRBV7-2 and TRBJ2-1, with D possibly being TRBD2 (6 bases). V shed 3 bases and J shed 6 bases, with 12 bases lying between them. This CDR3 is built from 14 residues. Germline CDR1 and CDR2: SGHTA and FQGNSA. CDR3 bases: TGTGCCAGCAGCTTTTTTTCGGGAGCCAATGAGCAGTTCTTC. Translated: CASSFFSGANEQFF.

The chain carries TRBV30 and TRBJ1-2; no clear D gene. The CDR3 is 11 amino acids. CDR1 is GTSNPN and CDR2 is SVGIG in the germline V gene (reference sequence). V dropped 4 bases and J dropped 7 bases, with 10 bases sitting between them. CDR3: CAWTSLTGYTF. The CDR3 DNA reads as TGTGCCTGGACCAGCCTCACTGGCTACACCTTC.

This clone was detected once. V gene TRBV19 combines with J gene TRBJ2-7; TRBD1 agrees at 7 bases. Per the germline V gene, CDR1 is LNHDA and CDR2 is SQIVND (reference sequence). The CDR3 runs to 14 residues. J was trimmed by 0 bases and V by 5 bases; bases with no gene match: 4. In nucleotides, the CDR3 is TGTGCCAGTAGTTTGGGACAGAACTCCTACGAGCAGTACTTC. It encodes CASSLGQNSYEQYF. The whole variable domain, remainder taken from reference TRBV19 and TRBJ2-7, is DGGITQSPKYLFRKEGQNVTLSCEQNLNHDAMYWYRQDPGQGLRLIYYSQIVNDFQKGDIAEGYSVSREKKESFPLTVTSAQKNPTAFYLCASSLGQNSYEQYFGPGTRLTVT.

The chain couples TRBV7-8 to TRBJ1-5, with TRBD1 matching 11 bases. Germline V CDR1 and CDR2: SGHVS, FQNEAQ. The CDR3 runs 15 residues. J lost 4 bases, V lost 3 bases, and 2 bases had no gene match. DNA of the CDR3: TGTGCCAGCAGCTTTGGGACAGGGGGGAATCAGCCCCAGCATTTT. This codes for CASSFGTGGNQPQHF.

The chain couples TRBV28 to TRBJ2-2; TRBD1 matches 7 bases. From germline, CDR1 is MDHEN and CDR2 SYDVKM. This CDR3 is 14 amino acids long. V shed 10 bases and J 3 bases; nucleotides not matched to a gene: 8. DNA for the CDR3: TGTGCCACCATTAGAGACAGGGACACCGGGGAGCTGTTTTTT. Protein: CATIRDRDTGELFF.

This clone has a single count. This chain links TRBV19 with TRBJ1-6, with D tentatively TRBD1 (5 bases). From germline, CDR1 is LNHDA and CDR2 SQIVND (reference sequence). The V gene lost 3 bases and the J gene lost 5 bases, with 11 bases spanning the gap. The CDR3 runs to 15 residues. This CDR3 reads CASSIFQGNNSPLHF. Here the CDR3 DNA reads TGTGCCAGTAGTATCTTTCAGGGCAATAATTCACCCCTCCACTTT. Full variable domain (missing parts from reference TRBV19 and TRBJ1-6): DGGITQSPKYLFRKEGQNVTLSCEQNLNHDAMYWYRQDPGQGLRLIYYSQIVNDFQKGDIAEGYSVSREKKESFPLTVTSAQKNPTAFYLCASSIFQGNNSPLHFGNGTRLTVT.

This clone was counted a few times. V usage is TRBV19 and J usage is TRBJ1-2, with D possibly matching TRBD1 (5 bases). CDR3 length: 15 residues. With 4 bases removed from V and 0 bases from J, the gap between germline ends came to 12 bases. CDR1 and CDR2 from the germline V gene are LNHDA and SQIVND (reference sequence). CDR3 loop: CASSTRQSSNYGYTF. The CDR3 nucleotides read TGTGCCAGTAGTACCAGACAGTCCTCTAACTATGGCTACACCTTC.

This clone was seen more than once but under ten times. The chain couples TRBV7-2 to TRBJ2-5; no firm D call. CDR1 is SGHTA and CDR2 is FQGNSA in the germline V gene. V dropped 2 bases and J dropped 0 bases, with 4 bases sitting between them. The CDR3 covers 13 residues. The CDR3 DNA reads as TGTGCCAGCAGCTTAACGTACCAAGAGACCCAGTACTTC. Its protein product is CASSLTYQETQYF.

This rearrangement joins TRBV29-1 to TRBJ2-1; 12 bases map to TRBD1. The germline V gene encodes CDR1 SQVTM and CDR2 ANQGSEA. The CDR3 runs to 17 residues. Losses at the gene ends were 4 bases for V and 8 bases for J; bases not matched to a gene: 15. CDR3 loop: CSVGRFPGTGGGDEQFF. The DNA of the CDR3 is TGCAGCGTTGGACGTTTTCCCGGGACAGGGGGCGGCGATGAGCAGTTCTTC.

The chain couples TRBV7-9 to TRBJ1-1; tentatively, D is TRBD1 (6 bases). In germline, CDR1 is SEHNR, CDR2 FQNEAQ (reference sequence). Trimming cost V 4 bases and J 8 bases, with 17 bases left between them. The CDR3 has 14 amino acids. The CDR3 region is CASSSLRGGLEAFF. For the CDR3, the DNA is TGTGCCAGCAGCTCACTCCGGGGGGGCTTAGAAGCTTTCTTT.

The J gene is TRBJ1-4, the V gene TRBV28, with 9 bases that match TRBD1. The ends lost 4 bases at V and 8 bases at J; junction bases unmatched: 5. The germline CDR1 and CDR2 sequences are MDHEN and SYDVKM. The CDR3 loop spans 14 amino acids. The chain's CDR3 is CASSSGQGGEKLFF. CDR3 sequence (DNA): TGTGCCAGCAGTTCGGGACAGGGTGGGGAAAAACTGTTTTTT.

The rearrangement links TRBV18 to TRBJ1-1; tentative D call: TRBD1 (5 bases). V was cut by 3 bases and J by 1 base, with 9 bases left in between. The CDR3 length is 14 residues. Germline CDR1 is KGHSH and CDR2 is LQKENI. Here the CDR3 reads CASSPTGGNTEAFF. The DNA for the CDR3 is TGTGCCAGCTCACCGACCGGGGGGAACACTGAAGCTTTCTTT.

J is TRBJ1-2 and V is TRBV5-6; no firm D call. This CDR3 contains 12 residues. Germline lookup yields CDR1 SGHDT and CDR2 YYEEEE. Trimming stripped 2 bases from V and 8 bases from J, with 10 bases between. The CDR3 loop is CASSLRILGYTF. The CDR3 DNA follows: TGTGCCAGCAGCTTAAGGATTTTAGGCTACACCTTC.

The chain links TRBV11-3 to TRBJ2-6, with D uncertain. Germline loops: CDR1 SGHNT, CDR2 YENEEA. This CDR3 is 16 amino acids long. The germline V and J ends were trimmed by 1 base and 2 bases, with 9 bases remaining between them. DNA for the CDR3: TGTGCCAGCAGCTTAGGACCACCCGCTGGGGCCAACGTCCTGACTTTC. Its translation is CASSLGPPAGANVLTF.

The rearrangement uses TRBV28 and TRBJ1-3, with D perhaps TRBD1 (5 bases). CDR1 and CDR2 (germline): MDHEN, SYDVKM. Trimming removed 10 bases at V and 3 bases at J, with 31 bases between. The CDR3 covers 19 residues. This chain's CDR3 is CANTLGGVVERSDGNTIYF. CDR3 nucleotide sequence: TGTGCCAATACCCTTGGGGGGGTCGTAGAGCGATCAGATGGAAACACCATATATTTT. Drawing the rest from reference TRBV28 and TRBJ1-3, the complete variable domain is DVKVTQSSRYLVKRTGEKVFLECVQDMDHENMFWYRQDPGLGLRLIYFSYDVKMKEKGDIPEGYSVSREKKERFSLILESASTNQTSMYLCANTLGGVVERSDGNTIYFGEGSWLTVV.

In DNA form, the CDR3 reads TGTGCCACCAGTGAGGGCCACAGGGGCCAAGAGACCCAGTACTTC. Protein: CATSEGHRGQETQYF. The V and J genes are TRBV24-1 and TRBJ2-5; 7 nucleotides match TRBD1. The CDR3 is made up of 15 amino acids. Trimming cost V 4 bases and J 1 base; bases outside gene matches: 5. Germline lookup yields CDR1 KGHDR and CDR2 SFDVKD.

This clone appeared a single time. The chain combines TRBV7-9 with TRBJ1-4; TRBD1 is a possible D gene (6 bases). V was clipped by 1 base and J by 3 bases, with 9 bases between them. Germline V gene lookup returns CDR1 SEHNR and CDR2 FQNEAQ (reference sequence). The CDR3 covers 15 residues. This chain's CDR3 is CASSLEAGANEKLFF. The CDR3 DNA reads as TGTGCCAGCAGCTTAGAGGCAGGGGCTAATGAAAAACTGTTTTTT.